This T cell receptor beta chain was captured by sequencing in a study of T cells in Graves' hyperthyroidism and ophthalmopathy. General study points: Ophthalmopathy was told apart from stable hyperthyroidism by a 13 V-J model.

Thyroid ultrasound and orbital computed tomography, with clinical symptoms and serum thyroxine and TRAb, informed diagnoses. Amplification of TCR beta CDR3 regions used RNA as the template. The HTBI set primed first-round TCR CDR3 RT-PCR. TCRdb re-derived calls from the multiplex PCR reads in MiXCR, one entry per CDR3 protein. Seen here are about 560,000 distinct CDR3 sequences, around 15% observed once, and the top ten hold approximately 20%. The CDR3 runs to 15 residues. Per the germline V gene, CDR1 is GTSNPN and CDR2 is SVGIG (reference sequence). In the case of this clonotype: The antigen remains unidentified. A much larger clone lies a single base off, so this may be a read error.

Sequencing was performed on blood. The receptor was derived from a woman aged 18-29 years with Graves' hyperthyroidism. The chain recombines TRBV30 with TRBJ2-6; D remains unclear. The CDR3 sequence is CTWSVRSSGANVLTF. The CDR3 DNA reads TGTACCTGGAGTGTACGGAGCTCTGGGGCCAACGTCCTGACTTTC.